Listed below are T cell receptor beta chains from one sample, sequenced in a study of blood T cells in healthy people across ages. TCRdb reanalysed the 5' RACE reads using MiXCR and keeps one entry per CDR3 protein. The sample carries more than 700,000 distinct CDR3 sequences, about 53% recorded once. Sample: blood. All receptors derive from an elderly man in good health. The CDR3 runs from the conserved cysteine through the conserved F or W. Fields, in order: J gene, V gene, CDR3 length, clone size, D gene, CDR3 DNA, CDR3 protein. A D gene is named only where the DNA matches it firmly. Rows give clone size only sometimes, using once, few, many, or a class for an expanded clone.

J gene: TRBJ2-3
V gene: TRBV3-1
CDR3 length: 13
clone size: few
D gene: NA
CDR3 DNA: TGTGCCAGCAGCCAAGATCCCCGGTCGCACGCGTATTTT
CDR3 protein: CASSQDPRSHAYF

J gene: TRBJ2-1
V gene: TRBV7-3
CDR3 length: 16
clone size: NA
D gene: TRBD2
CDR3 DNA: TGTGCCAGCAGCTCGGGGGGTACTAGCGGGACTAATGAGCAGTTCTTC
CDR3 protein: CASSSGGTSGTNEQFF

J gene: TRBJ2-5
V gene: TRBV7-2
CDR3 length: 17
clone size: NA
D gene: TRBD2
CDR3 DNA: TGTGCCAGCAGCTCAATCCGGACTAGCGGGGTGAGAGAGACCCAGTACTTC
CDR3 protein: CASSSIRTSGVRETQYF

J gene: TRBJ2-7
V gene: TRBV20-1
CDR3 length: 14
clone size: NA
D gene: TRBD2
CDR3 DNA: TGCAGTGCTGGGGACAGCGGGAGGGCCTACGAGCAGTACTTC
CDR3 protein: CSAGDSGRAYEQYF

J gene: TRBJ2-1
V gene: TRBV28
CDR3 length: 15
clone size: NA
D gene: TRBD2
CDR3 DNA: TGTGCCAGCGCCGAGTATAGGGGCGGGAGCATTGAGCAGTTCTTC
CDR3 protein: CASAEYRGGSIEQFF

J gene: TRBJ2-6
V gene: TRBV6-1
CDR3 length: 18
clone size: once
D gene: TRBD1
CDR3 DNA: TGTGCCGGCAGTGAAGTAGGGACAGGGCTCTCTGGGGCCAACGTCCTGACTTTC
CDR3 protein: CAGSEVGTGLSGANVLTF

J gene: TRBJ2-4
V gene: TRBV4-1
CDR3 length: 16
clone size: NA
D gene: TRBD2
CDR3 DNA: TGCGCCAGCAGCCAAGAGGCTAGCGGGAGGGTCAACATTCAGTACTTC
CDR3 protein: CASSQEASGRVNIQYF

J gene: TRBJ2-1
V gene: TRBV7-9
CDR3 length: 14
clone size: NA
D gene: NA
CDR3 DNA: TGTGCCAGCAGCTTTCGGACTACCTCCAATGAGCAGTTCTTC
CDR3 protein: CASSFRTTSNEQFF

J gene: TRBJ2-3
V gene: TRBV20-1
CDR3 length: 16
clone size: NA
D gene: TRBD2
CDR3 DNA: TGCAGTGCTCCTCACAGACTAGCGGGAGTATTGGATACGCAGTATTTT
CDR3 protein: CSAPHRLAGVLDTQYF

J gene: TRBJ1-6
V gene: TRBV5-1
CDR3 length: 15
clone size: few
D gene: NA
CDR3 DNA: TGCGCCAGCAGCTTAAACGACATGATCGGTTCACCCCTCCACTTT
CDR3 protein: CASSLNDMIGSPLHF

J gene: TRBJ1-2
V gene: TRBV15
CDR3 length: 15
clone size: NA
D gene: NA
CDR3 DNA: TGTGCCACCAGCAGAGATCCCGACAGCCCGGGAGGCTACACCTTC
CDR3 protein: CATSRDPDSPGGYTF

J gene: TRBJ2-1
V gene: TRBV20-1
CDR3 length: 13
clone size: NA
D gene: NA
CDR3 DNA: TGCAGTGGCGGGCGGGACGCCTACAATGAGCAGTTCTTC
CDR3 protein: CSGGRDAYNEQFF

J gene: TRBJ2-5
V gene: TRBV19
CDR3 length: 13
clone size: NA
D gene: NA
CDR3 DNA: TGTGCCAGTAGTACGGGAATGAGCGGGTCCCAGTACTTC
CDR3 protein: CASSTGMSGSQYF

J gene: TRBJ2-1
V gene: TRBV5-1
CDR3 length: 15
clone size: NA
D gene: TRBD2
CDR3 DNA: TGCGCCAGCAGCTTAGAACTAGCGGATTACAATGAGCAGTTCTTC
CDR3 protein: CASSLELADYNEQFF

J gene: TRBJ2-3
V gene: TRBV4-1
CDR3 length: 17
clone size: NA
D gene: NA
CDR3 DNA: TGCGCCAGCAGCCAAGGGAATGGCGGGGGCAAGCACAGATACGCGTATTTT
CDR3 protein: CASSQGNGGGKHRYAYF

J gene: TRBJ2-6
V gene: TRBV2
CDR3 length: 18
clone size: NA
D gene: TRBD1
CDR3 DNA: TGTGCCAGCAGTGCATACACAGGGGGCATGGTCGGGGCCAACGTCCTGACTTTC
CDR3 protein: CASSAYTGGMVGANVLTF

J gene: TRBJ2-1
V gene: TRBV27
CDR3 length: 16
clone size: NA
D gene: TRBD2
CDR3 DNA: TGTGCCAGCAGGACTCCTAGCGGCCCGGCGGGGGATGAGCAGTTCTTC
CDR3 protein: CASRTPSGPAGDEQFF

J gene: TRBJ1-6
V gene: TRBV20-1
CDR3 length: 13
clone size: NA
D gene: NA
CDR3 DNA: TGCAGTGCTAGGTCACAGCCTAATTCACCCCTCCACTTT
CDR3 protein: CSARSQPNSPLHF

J gene: TRBJ1-1
V gene: TRBV5-1
CDR3 length: 13
clone size: few
D gene: NA
CDR3 DNA: TGCGCCAGCAGCTTGACTACGGACACTGAAGCTTTCTTT
CDR3 protein: CASSLTTDTEAFF

J gene: TRBJ2-7
V gene: TRBV24-1
CDR3 length: 15
clone size: few
D gene: NA
CDR3 DNA: TGTGCCACCAGTGATATTGGGGCGGACTCCTACGAGCAGTACTTC
CDR3 protein: CATSDIGADSYEQYF

J gene: TRBJ2-7
V gene: TRBV3-1
CDR3 length: 13
clone size: few
D gene: NA
CDR3 DNA: TGTGCCAGCAGCCACGGGACATACCTTCAGCAGTACTTC
CDR3 protein: CASSHGTYLQQYF

J gene: TRBJ2-2
V gene: TRBV7-3
CDR3 length: 15
clone size: NA
D gene: TRBD1
CDR3 DNA: TGTGCCAGCAGCCCGACAGGGTCGAACCCCGGGGAGCTGTTTTTT
CDR3 protein: CASSPTGSNPGELFF

J gene: TRBJ2-2
V gene: TRBV5-1
CDR3 length: 18
clone size: NA
D gene: TRBD1
CDR3 DNA: TGCGCCAGCAGCCTAACCTTGGACAGGGGGCCGAGCACCGGGGAGCTGTTTTTT
CDR3 protein: CASSLTLDRGPSTGELFF

J gene: TRBJ2-4
V gene: TRBV7-2
CDR3 length: 16
clone size: few
D gene: TRBD2
CDR3 DNA: TGTGCCAGCAGCTTAGGGCTTACTAGCGGGAGAGACATTCAGTACTTC
CDR3 protein: CASSLGLTSGRDIQYF

J gene: TRBJ2-1
V gene: TRBV6-1
CDR3 length: 18
clone size: NA
D gene: TRBD2
CDR3 DNA: TGTGCCAGCAGCCGCGGGACTAGCGGGAGGGGGAGGGTAAATGAGCAGTTCTTC
CDR3 protein: CASSRGTSGRGRVNEQFF

J gene: TRBJ2-7
V gene: TRBV6-6
CDR3 length: 15
clone size: many
D gene: TRBD2
CDR3 DNA: TGTGCCAGCAGCCCAGGACTAGCGGGAGTAGGAGAGCAGTACTTC
CDR3 protein: CASSPGLAGVGEQYF

J gene: TRBJ2-1
V gene: TRBV4-2
CDR3 length: 16
clone size: few
D gene: TRBD2
CDR3 DNA: TGTGCCAGCAGCGGGTCTAGCGGGTCCTCCTACAATGAGCAGTTCTTC
CDR3 protein: CASSGSSGSSYNEQFF

J gene: TRBJ2-3
V gene: TRBV10-3
CDR3 length: 11
clone size: few
D gene: NA
CDR3 DNA: TGTGCCATCTTTACCAGAGATACGCAGTATTTT
CDR3 protein: CAIFTRDTQYF

J gene: TRBJ2-3
V gene: TRBV7-6
CDR3 length: 17
clone size: NA
D gene: TRBD2
CDR3 DNA: TGCGCCAGCAGCCCCGGGACTAGCGGGAGATTCCCAGATACGCAGTATTTT
CDR3 protein: CASSPGTSGRFPDTQYF

J gene: TRBJ2-5
V gene: TRBV29-1
CDR3 length: 13
clone size: few
D gene: NA
CDR3 DNA: TGCAGCGTTGGGGGCAGAACCCAAGAGACCCAGTACTTC
CDR3 protein: CSVGGRTQETQYF

J gene: TRBJ1-5
V gene: TRBV4-2
CDR3 length: 14
clone size: NA
D gene: NA
CDR3 DNA: TGTGCCAGCAGCCAAGAGTATAGCAATCAGCCCCAGCATTTT
CDR3 protein: CASSQEYSNQPQHF

J gene: TRBJ2-7
V gene: TRBV9
CDR3 length: 15
clone size: few
D gene: NA
CDR3 DNA: TGTGCCAGCAGCCCACAATCTAGCGTTGCCTACGAGCAGTACTTC
CDR3 protein: CASSPQSSVAYEQYF

J gene: TRBJ1-2
V gene: TRBV29-1
CDR3 length: 11
clone size: NA
D gene: NA
CDR3 DNA: TGCAGCGTTGAGGGGGGGCGTGGCTACACCTTC
CDR3 protein: CSVEGGRGYTF

J gene: TRBJ2-7
V gene: TRBV5-1
CDR3 length: 15
clone size: NA
D gene: NA
CDR3 DNA: TGCGCCAGCAGCTTGGCCTCAAGGTGGTCGGGCGAGCAGTACTTC
CDR3 protein: CASSLASRWSGEQYF

J gene: TRBJ2-7
V gene: TRBV29-1
CDR3 length: 14
clone size: few
D gene: NA
CDR3 DNA: TGCAGCGTTGTCAGGCAGGGTCGTCCGTACGAGCAGTACTTC
CDR3 protein: CSVVRQGRPYEQYF